This TCR beta chain came from a study of cytomegalovirus exposure and HLA in healthy donors. Whole-study context: A prior study identified approximately 120 million unique TCR beta sequences from 200 million or so T cells. Approximately 80 million unique TCRs from HLA-typed donors were held in an early data release.

This clone has just one count. The antigen is undetermined. V shed 5 bases and J shed 4 bases, with 11 bases lying between them. Germline CDR1 reads MNHEY; CDR2 reads SMNVEV (reference sequence). This CDR3 is built from 13 residues. Vbeta (60) and Jbeta (13) primers were used in the PCR. Measured with immunoSEQ multiplex PCR; TCRdb has only the in-frame clones, and not every one. The sample has approximately 90,000 clones, about 80% seen once. General study points: Rare sequences made up most TCRs, while some public TCRs were found in many donors.

The sequence derives from a male donor in good health and CMV-seronegative. The chain combines TRBV27 with TRBJ1-2; D remains ambiguous. Material for sequencing was PBMCs. The CDR3 nucleotides are TGTGCCAGCAGTCCCACAGAGACCTATGGCTACACCTTC. Translation: CASSPTETYGYTF.